The present entry profiles one T cell receptor beta chain with its context. This clone was picked up one time. It has no known antigen specificity. No much larger clonotype is one base removed from it; base qualities were not supplied. Using the deep immunoSEQ assay, TCR CDR3 regions were amplified from genomic DNA by multiplex PCR. Extracted genomic DNA from each cell subset was spread evenly across all wells of several immunoSEQ 96-well plates, with each plate serving as a replicate. For sorted subsets, about 200 ng genomic DNA, equal to tens of thousands of T cell genomes, was loaded into each replicate PCR. The purified libraries were quantified using a Qubit 3.0 fluorometer, sized with a Bioanalyzer 2100, and then quantified again using the KAPA Library Quantification kit. Each immunoSEQ 96-well plate was sequenced on its own single-read 150-cycle Illumina NextSeq 550 flow cell. The study's processing was this. Because the immunoSEQ output held only junctional sequences and lacked quality scores, the filtering could not match the filtering applied to full-length reads. To assign V/J genes and CDR3, sequences were annotated against IMGT germline references using PyIR, a Python wrapper for IgBLAST v1.9. Any read was removed if the V/J assignment was weak (E-value above 1e-6), the CDR3 was missing, or the read contained stop codons, out-of-frame junctions, or ambiguous translated residues. V3J clonotypes were defined by identical inferred V gene, J gene, and CDR3 amino acid sequence. Percentage overlap between repertoires was calculated by dividing the number of shared unique clonotypes by the size of the smaller repertoire. Repertoire richness was assessed with RTK rarefaction, the Chao1 estimator, and Recon v2.1 estimates of unobserved clonotypes. For all TCRbeta clonotypes obtained by the gDNA method from several donors, generation probabilities were computed with OLGA. This is the immuneACCESS table as TCRdb keeps it, with only in-frame sequences that have V and J called. A part of the clones is gone; compared with another copy, unresolved V genes explain less than half, and the rest is unexplained. The V and J calls and clone size were taken over from that table, and D and trimming were inferred from the DNA. In this sample the table shows over 2 million clones, about 90% of which occur a single time. Together, the top ten hold around 0.35% of the sample.

The record originates from a study of shared clonotypes between healthy human individuals (dated by TCRdb to the early 2020s). Study-wide context: Two women and three men aged 18 to 49 years were included in the cohort. For each donor, CD4 naive and CD4 memory were each run on three plates, CD8 naive on two plates, and CD8 memory on one plate. To estimate repertoire size and how much clonotypes are shared between individuals, the study performed deep sequencing of blood TCR repertoires from about five healthy adults. To increase sequencing depth and limit assay-specific biases, TCR repertoire library preparation and sequencing were carried out by different laboratories using diverse techniques. Each donor's leukapheresis produced roughly between about 0.85 and 10 billion PBMCs. General findings and caveats noted by the study authors: Higher generation probabilities were observed for clonotypes shared by all four sorted-subset donors than for non-shared clonotypes. Only blood was sampled, and tissue TCR repertoires likely differ from those in blood. Larger estimated clonotype richness was generally found for naive subsets than for memory subsets. Based on pairwise subsampling, the degree of clonotype sharing among donors was expected to be affected by sequencing depth. The small number of donors limited the genetic and exposure-history diversity represented. Sharing across several donors was observed for around 5% of naive CD4, 3.5% of naive CD8, 2% to 2.5% of memory CD4, and around 0.4% of memory CD8 clonotypes. Incomplete sequencing was indicated by rarefaction of sorted-subset datasets, despite the large sequencing depth.

The CDR3 sequence holds 17 residues, the cysteine and phenylalanine included. Just the 51-base CDR3 DNA is kept, in frame starting at base 1. In the germline V gene, CDR1 corresponds to MDHEN and CDR2 to SYDVKM. Relative to germline, V is missing 6 bases and J is missing 3 bases, with 17 bases of the junction outside any gene match. The donors were healthy, HIV-negative adults who had no recently reported acute infections or vaccinations. Every donor was a Caucasian adult living in Nashville, Tennessee, USA. CD4+ T cells were enriched through magnetic negative selection, after which naive cells were positively selected on CD45RA and the remaining negative fraction served as the memory subset. Blood was collected by leukapheresis, and PBMCs were isolated by Ficoll-Histopaque density gradient centrifugation and then cryopreserved in liquid nitrogen vapor phase. Analytical flow cytometry was used to check the purity and quantity of every magnetically sorted T cell population. Genomic DNA was isolated from each sorted fraction and quantified by UV absorbance on a Nanodrop 2000c.

The V gene is TRBV28 and the J gene is TRBJ2-7; a stretch of 7 junction bases matches TRBD1. The sample was naive CD4+ T cells from PBMCs. The cell subset or site label for this specimen denotes: CD45RA+ positively selected. The TCR originated in a man between 18 and 29 years old in good health. Some clones in this sample may be carry-over from other donors' samples. The CDR3: CASSLGQYGLTGYEQYF. The nucleotide sequence is given as TGTGCCAGCAGCCTGGGACAGTACGGTCTAACGGGCTACGAGCAGTACTTC.